This TCR beta chain was observed in a study of tumor-infiltrating lymphocytes in localized non-small cell lung cancer. Study as a whole: Tumor tissue and non-adjacent uninvolved lung came from each patient.

Germline V gene lookup returns CDR1 LGHNA and CDR2 YNFKEQ. The CDR3 totals 14 residues. V lost 0 bases and J lost 8, with 13 bases in between. A note on this clone: Its antigen is not identified.

Overall study findings and caveats: Different pieces of the same tissue went to different assays, confounding technical variation with intratumor heterogeneity.

Using immunoSEQ multiplex PCR, the repertoire was profiled, and TCRdb retains in-frame clones only, with some absent. In the table there are about 10,000 clones, about 76% of which are singletons. The rearrangement uses TRBV4-2 and TRBJ1-2; D gene ambiguous. The sample was uninvolved lung tissue not adjacent to the tumor. The receptor comes from a human donor with non-small cell lung cancer. In DNA, the CDR3 is TGTGCCAGCAGCCAAGAACCGGTGTGGGCCGGCTACACCTTC. This encodes CASSQEPVWAGYTF.